The 10 T cell receptor beta chains below all came from one sample that was sequenced in a study of identical twins (dated by TCRdb to 2016 to 2017). Libraries came from 5' RACE. For sequencing, an Illumina HiSeq 2000 was employed. The public reads were reanalyzed by TCRdb: fastp trimming at Q25, MiXCR alignment, in-frame beta chains only. A single entry per CDR3 protein holds the most common genes and DNA from its merged rows. The sample table holds about 390,000 distinct CDR3 sequences, of which around 9.7% were seen once. More than 8% of the sample lies in the top ten. Source material: naive T cells sorted from blood. Read against the paper, the sample's cell subset or site label means: cells isolated with a human naive T-cell isolation kit. All receptors derive from a woman aged 45-60 years in good health.

The rearrangement joins TRBV5-1 to TRBJ1-1; D is possibly TRBD1 (5 bases). The CDR3 totals 14 residues. Trimming removed 4 bases from V and 4 bases from J, with 14 bases in between. Germline CDR1 is SGHRS and CDR2 is YFSETQ. In nucleotides, the CDR3 is TGCGCCAGCAGCAAAGAGGGGATAGCCACTGAAGCTTTCTTT. Residues: CASSKEGIATEAFF.

This clonotype has a handful of counts. This sequence joins TRBV12-3 or TRBV12-4 and TRBJ1-4, with D unclear. The CDR3 is made up of 14 amino acids. The germline V and J ends were trimmed by 1 base and 4 bases, with 7 bases remaining between them. The CDR3 loop is CASSLGAVNEKLFF. The CDR3 DNA sequence: TGTGCCAGCAGTTTAGGGGCGGTTAATGAAAAACTGTTTTTT.

This clonotype was counted a few times. V and J are TRBV5-1 and TRBJ2-1; TRBD1 is a possible D gene (6 bases). Trimming left V 2 bases short and J 9 bases short, with 12 bases between. CDR3 length: 13 amino acids. CDR1 and CDR2 from the germline V gene are SGHRS and YFSETQ. For the CDR3, the DNA is TGCGCCAGCAGCTTCCCAGGGGTCCTTGAGCAGTTCTTC. Translation: CASSFPGVLEQFF.

This clonotype has a count of ten or more. V and J are TRBV29-1 and TRBJ2-1, with TRBD2 identical over 11 bases. Germline values: CDR1 SQVTM, CDR2 ANQGSEA. Trimming took 2 bases from V and 8 from J; bases not matched to a gene: 14. This CDR3 has 17 amino acids. CDR3 sequence (DNA): TGCAGCGTTGAAAAGGGGGCTAGCGGGAGGTTGGATTATGAGCAGTTCTTC. The encoded protein is CSVEKGASGRLDYEQFF.

The chain joins TRBV7-9 to TRBJ2-2, with D maybe TRBD1 (6 bases). Germline values: CDR1 SEHNR, CDR2 FQNEAQ (reference sequence). Trimming took 2 bases from V and 4 from J, leaving 14 bases between them. The CDR3 is made up of 16 amino acids. CDR3 residues: CASSLTLGTSTGELFF. The CDR3 DNA is TGTGCCAGCAGCTTAACCCTTGGGACATCCACCGGGGAGCTGTTTTTT.

This clonotype has ten or more counts. The V gene is TRBV29-1, the J gene TRBJ2-1; TRBD1 agrees at 7 bases. The CDR3 is 12 amino acids. Looked up from germline, CDR1 is SQVTM and CDR2 is ANQGSEA. With V trimmed by 4 bases and J by 6 bases, 3 bases remained unmatched. CDR3 in DNA: TGCAGCGTTGCGACAGGGTCCAATGAGCAGTTCTTC. Translation gives CSVATGSNEQFF.

This rearrangement joins TRBV10-3 to TRBJ2-7; 8 nucleotides match TRBD2. The CDR3 is 16 amino acids. V shed 3 bases and J 0 bases; nucleotides not matched to a gene: 7. Germline CDR1 reads ENHRY; CDR2 reads SYGVKD. CDR3 loop: CAISDPPGTSSYEQYV. The CDR3 DNA is TGTGCCATCAGTGACCCCCCCGGGACTAGCTCCTACGAGCAGTACGTC.

The chain carries TRBV29-1 and TRBJ1-2; a possible D gene is TRBD1 (6 bases). Trimming took off 2 bases at V and 7 bases at J, with 14 bases between the two ends. The CDR3 loop spans 13 amino acids. Germline CDR1 SQVTM, CDR2 ANQGSEA. The CDR3 DNA reads as TGCAGCGTTGAATGGGGGGGCGCACTTGGCTACACCTTC. This gives the protein CSVEWGGALGYTF.

The CDR3 nucleotides are TGCAGTGCTAGAACAACGGAGACCCAGTACTTC. Its translation: CSARTTETQYF. The J gene is TRBJ2-5, the V gene TRBV20-1; no reliable D call. Trimming stripped 2 bases from V and 5 bases from J, with 6 bases between. The CDR3 covers 11 residues. CDR1 is DFQATT, CDR2 SNEGSKA, per germline (reference sequence).

The chain employs TRBV20-1 and TRBJ2-2; D possibly corresponds to TRBD2 (6 bases). Trimming took 2 bases from V and 0 from J, leaving 13 bases between them. From germline, CDR1 is DFQATT and CDR2 SNEGSKA (reference sequence). There are 16 residues in the CDR3. CDR3 nucleotide sequence: TGCAGTGCTAGACCCCGGGCGGGGCCGAACACCGGGGAGCTGTTTTTT. This translates into CSARPRAGPNTGELFF.